These 12 T cell receptor beta chains came from one sample sequenced in a study of memory CD4+ T cells and cytomegalovirus serostatus. Single viable CD3+CD4+CD8-CD45RO+ cells were sorted as the memory CD4+ T cells. Libraries were prepared by immunoSEQ multiplex PCR; TCRdb keeps only in-frame clonotypes and omits some of them. Of approximately 60,000 clones in the sample, over 65% are singletons; the top ten hold about 2.7%. Sequencing input: memory CD4+ T cells from blood. The receptors here all came from an adult in good health and CMV-seropositive.

The genes are TRBV5-1 and TRBJ1-1; TRBD1 is a possible D gene (5 bases). Looked up from germline, CDR1 is SGHRS and CDR2 is YFSETQ. V gave up 2 bases and J gave up 4 bases, with 18 bases separating them. The CDR3 is 16 amino acids. The CDR3 DNA reads as TGCGCCAGCAGCTTTTTAGCCCAGGGAATGAGCACTGAAGCTTTCTTT. It specifies CASSFLAQGMSTEAFF.

V gene TRBV7-2 combines with J gene TRBJ2-7, with 7 bases fitting TRBD1. CDR1 SGHTA and CDR2 FQGNSA come from the germline V gene. The trim removed 3 bases at V and 4 bases at J, leaving 3 bases unmatched. The CDR3 has 13 residues. The CDR3 spells CASSFRQGYEQYF. The CDR3 region has the DNA TGTGCCAGCAGCTTCCGACAGGGTTACGAGCAGTACTTC.

The rearrangement uses TRBV6-5 and TRBJ1-2; D is perhaps TRBD1 (5 bases). Germline V gives CDR1 MNHEY, CDR2 SVGAGI. V was cut by 2 bases and J by 5 bases, with 9 bases left in between. This CDR3 is built from 13 residues. CDR3 protein: CASSYGGIYGYTF. In nucleotides, the CDR3 is TGTGCCAGCAGTTACGGGGGAATTTATGGCTACACCTTC.

The chain carries TRBV19 and TRBJ2-1; 7 nucleotides align to TRBD1. Germline V gene data show CDR1 as LNHDA and CDR2 as SQIVND (reference sequence). V gave up 7 bases and J gave up 7 bases; unmatched junction bases: 10. This CDR3 is built from 14 residues. CDR3 sequence (DNA): TGTGCCAGTACCCGCTGGCAGGGGGTAAATGAGCAGTTCTTC. It translates to CASTRWQGVNEQFF.

V is TRBV6-1 and J is TRBJ2-7, with 8 bases identical to TRBD2. Germline-derived CDR1 and CDR2 are MNHNS and SASEGT. J lost 3 bases, V lost 6 bases, and 10 bases had no gene match. The CDR3 is made up of 15 amino acids. The CDR3 region is CASSHPGLEDYEQYV. In nucleotides, the CDR3 is TGTGCCAGCAGCCATCCGGGACTAGAGGACTACGAGCAGTACGTC.

The chain recombines TRBV2 with TRBJ1-1; D unclear. Trimming stripped 7 bases from V and 6 bases from J, with 15 bases between. The germline gives CDR1 SNHLY, CDR2 FYNNEI. This CDR3 contains 13 residues. The CDR3 nucleotides are TGTGCCAGCACCAAAGGAGAGCGCGCTGAAGCTTTCTTT. This codes for CASTKGERAEAFF.

The V and J genes are TRBV11-3 and TRBJ2-6, with a possible D match to TRBD1 (5 bases). The germline V gene has CDR1 SGHNT and CDR2 YENEEA. V was cut by 4 bases and J by 1 base, with 14 bases left in between. The CDR3 extends over 17 amino acids. CDR3 loop: CASSSLDRWSGANVLTF. CDR3 in DNA: TGTGCCAGCAGCTCCCTCGACAGATGGTCTGGGGCCAACGTCCTGACTTTC. Combining the CDR3 with reference TRBV11-3 and TRBJ2-6 gives the whole variable domain EAGVVQSPRYKIIEKKQPVAFWCNPISGHNTLYWYLQNLGQGPELLIRYENEEAVDDSQLPKDRFSAERLKGVDSTLKIQPAELGDSAVYLCASSSLDRWSGANVLTFGAGSRLTVL.

V is TRBV11-2 and J is TRBJ2-2; D is perhaps TRBD2 (5 bases). Germline CDR1 is SGHAT and CDR2 is FQNNGV. The length of the CDR3 is 15 residues. Deletions cut 1 base from V and 5 bases from J, with 11 bases between. This CDR3 reads CASSLVARRTGELFF. DNA of the CDR3: TGTGCCAGCAGCTTAGTAGCCAGGAGGACCGGGGAGCTGTTTTTT.

CDR3 coding DNA: TGTGCCAGCAGTTATGGGACGAACTCCTACAATGAGCAGTTCTTC. Translation: CASSYGTNSYNEQFF. This sequence joins TRBV25-1 and TRBJ2-1; D tentatively fits TRBD1 or TRBD2 (5 bases each). The CDR3 contains 15 residues. CDR1 is MGHDK, CDR2 SYGVNS, per germline. Deletions cut 5 bases from V and 0 bases from J, with 11 bases between.

The chain employs TRBV7-2 and TRBJ2-2; TRBD2 matches 10 bases. After removal of 5 bases from V and 7 bases from J, the junction contained 7 bases not matched to a gene. Germline V gene lookup returns CDR1 SGHTA and CDR2 FQGNSA. The length of the CDR3 is 15 residues. This CDR3 reads CASSKAGGQIGELFF. CDR3 DNA: TGTGCCAGCAGCAAAGCGGGAGGGCAAATCGGGGAGCTGTTTTTT.

The count of this clone is one. The chain links TRBV19 to TRBJ1-2; TRBD1 matches 7 bases. J gave up 0 bases and V 6 bases, and 10 bases lay outside the gene matches. The CDR3 covers 16 residues. Germline loops: CDR1 LNHDA, CDR2 SQIVND (reference sequence). The CDR3 region is CASRLRDSLANYGYTF. The CDR3 DNA reads TGTGCCAGTAGGCTAAGGGACAGCTTAGCTAACTATGGCTACACCTTC.

In this sample, this clone turned up once. The chain carries TRBV9 and TRBJ2-7, with 10 bases that match TRBD1. Germline V gives CDR1 SGDLS, CDR2 YYNGEE. The CDR3 has 14 amino acids. V shed 4 bases, J shed 4 bases, and the junction held 5 bases outside the gene matches. The CDR3 DNA reads TGTGCCAGCAGCTTGACAGGGGGCGAGTACGAGCAGTACTTC. It specifies CASSLTGGEYEQYF.